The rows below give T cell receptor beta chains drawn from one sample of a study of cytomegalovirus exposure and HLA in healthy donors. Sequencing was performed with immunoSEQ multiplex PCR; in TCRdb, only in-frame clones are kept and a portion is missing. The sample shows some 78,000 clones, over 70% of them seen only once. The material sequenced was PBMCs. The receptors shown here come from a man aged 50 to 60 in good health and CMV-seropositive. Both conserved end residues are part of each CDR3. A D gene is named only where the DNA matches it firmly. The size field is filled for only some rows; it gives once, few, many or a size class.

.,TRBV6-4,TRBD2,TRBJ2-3,TGTGCCAGCAGGGGACCCCCCCCGGGAGGGCAGTATTTT,CASRGPPPGGQYF
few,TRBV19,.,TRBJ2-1,TGTGCCAGTAGTACCAGGACTCCCTCCTACAATGAGCAGTTCTTC,CASSTRTPSYNEQFF
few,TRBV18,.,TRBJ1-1,TGTGCCAGCTCAATGACAGCGCCAGACTTTTGGAACACTGAAGCTTTCTTT,CASSMTAPDFWNTEAFF
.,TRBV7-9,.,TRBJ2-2,TGTGCCAGCAGCTTAGCGCCGGCCGGGGAGCTGTTTTTT,CASSLAPAGELFF
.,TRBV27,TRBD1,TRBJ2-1,TGTGCCAGCAGTTTATCGATGACAGGGGGCGCGAATGAGCAGTTCTTC,CASSLSMTGGANEQFF
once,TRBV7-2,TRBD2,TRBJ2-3,TGTGCCAGCAGCCTCCGACTTGGACTAGCGGGTTCTAGCACAGATACGCAGTATTTT,CASSLRLGLAGSSTDTQYF
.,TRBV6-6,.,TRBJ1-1,TGTGCCATAATGCGGGCTCCCTCGGGCACTGAAGCTTTCTTT,CAIMRAPSGTEAFF
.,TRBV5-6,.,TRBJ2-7,TGTGCCAGCAGGCCCGGGAGCGTTTCCTACGAGCAGTACTTC,CASRPGSVSYEQYF
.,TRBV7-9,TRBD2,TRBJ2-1,TGTTCCAGCAGCCTAGCCTTAGCGGGAAGTATGGATGAGCAGTTCTTC,CSSSLALAGSMDEQFF
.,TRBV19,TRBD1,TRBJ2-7,TGTGCCAGTAGTCTGACAGGGGGCTTCTACGAGCAGTACTTC,CASSLTGGFYEQYF
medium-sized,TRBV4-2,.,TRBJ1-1,TGTGCCAGCAGCGATCCGGCGGGACGCATGAACACTGAAGCTTTCTTT,CASSDPAGRMNTEAFF
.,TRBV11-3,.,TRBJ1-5,TGTGCCAGCAGCTCCCGCGTGGGAGGAAATCAGCCCCAGCATTTT,CASSSRVGGNQPQHF
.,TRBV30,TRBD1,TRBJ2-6,TGTGCCTGTCAGGGGGCGAGGTCTAGGGCCAACGTCCTGACTTTC,CACQGARSRANVLTF
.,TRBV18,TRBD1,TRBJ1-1,TGTGCCAGCTCACTCCTAAGACAGGGCTTGAACACTGAAGCTTTCTTT,CASSLLRQGLNTEAFF
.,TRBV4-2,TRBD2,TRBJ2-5,TGTGCCAGCAGCCAAGGGGACCGGGAGGAAGAGACCCAGTACTTC,CASSQGDREEETQYF
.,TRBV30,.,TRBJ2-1,TGTGCCTGCAGACAGGGACTTTACAATGAGCAGTTCTTC,CACRQGLYNEQFF
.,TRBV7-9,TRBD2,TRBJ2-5,TGTGCCAGCAGCTCAAGGACTAGCGGGAGAGGAGAGACCCAGTACTTC,CASSSRTSGRGETQYF
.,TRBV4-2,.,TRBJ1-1,TGTGCCAGCAGCATTGCAGGGCCGAACACTGAAGCTTTCTTT,CASSIAGPNTEAFF
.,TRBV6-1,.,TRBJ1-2,TGTGCCAGCAGTCCCGCCCGGGTCCCTGGAAGCTACACCTTC,CASSPARVPGSYTF